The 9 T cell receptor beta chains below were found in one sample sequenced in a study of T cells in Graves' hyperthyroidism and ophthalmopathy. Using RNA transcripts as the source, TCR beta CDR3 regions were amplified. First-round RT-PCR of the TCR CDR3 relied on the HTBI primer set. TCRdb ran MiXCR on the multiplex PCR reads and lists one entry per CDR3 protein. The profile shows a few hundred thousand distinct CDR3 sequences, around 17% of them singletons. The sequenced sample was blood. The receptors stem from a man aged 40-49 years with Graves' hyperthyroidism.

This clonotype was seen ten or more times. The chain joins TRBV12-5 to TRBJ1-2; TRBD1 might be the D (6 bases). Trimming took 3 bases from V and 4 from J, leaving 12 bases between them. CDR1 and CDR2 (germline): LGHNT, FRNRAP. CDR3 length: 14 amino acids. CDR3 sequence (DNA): TGTGCTAGTGGTTTACGGGGGCGCGGCTATGGCTACACCTTC. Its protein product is CASGLRGRGYGYTF. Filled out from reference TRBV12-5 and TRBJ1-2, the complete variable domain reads DARVTQTPRHKVTEMGQEVTMRCQPILGHNTVFWYRQTMMQGLELLAYFRNRAPLDDSGMPKDRFSAEMPDATLATLKIQPSEPRDSAVYFCASGLRGRGYGYTFGSGTRLTVV.

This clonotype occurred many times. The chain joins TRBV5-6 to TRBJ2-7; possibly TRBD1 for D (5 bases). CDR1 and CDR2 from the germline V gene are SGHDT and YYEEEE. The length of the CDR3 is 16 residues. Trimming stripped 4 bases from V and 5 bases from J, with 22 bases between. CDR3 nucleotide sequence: TGTGCCAGCAGCCCTTTTCCAGGGTCGGTTTCGGACGAGCAGTACTTC. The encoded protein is CASSPFPGSVSDEQYF.

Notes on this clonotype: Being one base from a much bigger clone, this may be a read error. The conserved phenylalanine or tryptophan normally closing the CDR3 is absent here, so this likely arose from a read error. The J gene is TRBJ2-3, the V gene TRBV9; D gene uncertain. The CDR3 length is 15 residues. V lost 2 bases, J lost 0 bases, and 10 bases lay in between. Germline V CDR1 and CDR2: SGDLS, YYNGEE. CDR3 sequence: CASSVLGVSTDTQYL. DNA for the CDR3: TGTGCCAGCAGCGTCCTGGGTGTTAGCACAGATACGCAGTATCTT.

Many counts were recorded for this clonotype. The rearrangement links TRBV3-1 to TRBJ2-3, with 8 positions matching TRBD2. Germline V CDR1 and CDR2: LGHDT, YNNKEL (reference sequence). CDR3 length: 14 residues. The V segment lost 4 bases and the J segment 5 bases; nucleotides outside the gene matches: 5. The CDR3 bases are TGTGCCAGCAGCCTCGGCGGGGGGAAAGATACGCAGTATTTT. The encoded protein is CASSLGGGKDTQYF.

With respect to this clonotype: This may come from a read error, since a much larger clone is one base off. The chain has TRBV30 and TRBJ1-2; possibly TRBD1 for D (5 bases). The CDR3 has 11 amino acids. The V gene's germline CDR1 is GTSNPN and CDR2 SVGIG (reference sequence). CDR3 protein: CSRESGTGYTF. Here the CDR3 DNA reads TGTTCCCGCGAGTCAGGGACTGGCTACACCTTC.

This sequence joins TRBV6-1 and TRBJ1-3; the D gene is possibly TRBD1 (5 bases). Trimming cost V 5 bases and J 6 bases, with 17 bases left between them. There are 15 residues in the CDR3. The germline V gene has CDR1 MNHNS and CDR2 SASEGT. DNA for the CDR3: TGTGCCAGCAGTCAAGACTCAGGGCTCACAAACACCATATATTTT. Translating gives CASSQDSGLTNTIYF.

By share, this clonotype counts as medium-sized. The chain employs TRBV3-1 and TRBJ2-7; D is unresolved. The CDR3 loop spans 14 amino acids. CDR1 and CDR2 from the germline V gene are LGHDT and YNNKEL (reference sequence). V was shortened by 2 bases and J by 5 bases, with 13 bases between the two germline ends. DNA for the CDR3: TGTGCCAGCAGCCAACCGGACCGTGTCCACGAGCAGTACTTC. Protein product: CASSQPDRVHEQYF.

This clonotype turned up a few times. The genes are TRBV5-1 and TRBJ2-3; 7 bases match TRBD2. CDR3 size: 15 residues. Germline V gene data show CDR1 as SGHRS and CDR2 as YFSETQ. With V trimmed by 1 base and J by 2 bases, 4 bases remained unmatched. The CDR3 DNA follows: TGCGCCAGCAGCTTGAGCGGGGTATACACAGATACGCAGTATTTT. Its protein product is CASSLSGVYTDTQYF.

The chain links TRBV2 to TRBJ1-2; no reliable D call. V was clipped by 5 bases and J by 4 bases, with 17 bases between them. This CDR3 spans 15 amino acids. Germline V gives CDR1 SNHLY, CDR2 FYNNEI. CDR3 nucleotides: TGTGCCAGCAGTTCTAGCCAGGCCGGGGTCTATGGCTACACCTTC. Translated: CASSSSQAGVYGYTF.